Listed here are 8 T cell receptor beta chains from one sample, sequenced in a study of blood T cells in healthy people across ages. Together with a sample-barcoded 5' primer, a J-beta primer mix was included in a second PCR lasting roughly 6 to 12 cycles. MiXCR, applied by TCRdb to the 5' RACE reads, yields one record per CDR3 protein. The repertoire holds 1,100,000 or so distinct CDR3 sequences, with more than 35% as singletons. Sequenced input: blood. The source is a woman aged 55-69 years in good health.

The chain employs TRBV12-3 or TRBV12-4 and TRBJ2-1, with 11 bases fitting TRBD2. This CDR3 spans 17 amino acids. J was trimmed by 4 bases and V by 3 bases; bases with no gene match: 8. For the CDR3, the DNA is TGTGCCAGCAGTTTCCCCCCGGGACTAGCGGCATACAATGAGCAGTTCTTC. Translated, it gives CASSFPPGLAAYNEQFF.

On this clonotype: This clone may be a read error of a much larger clone one base away. This chain uses TRBV4-1 with TRBJ2-4, with D perhaps TRBD1 (5 bases). Germline V CDR1 and CDR2: MGHRA, YSYEKL. This CDR3 region has 13 residues. The CDR3: CVSSQDRISKQYF. CDR3 nucleotide sequence: TGCGTCAGCAGCCAAGACAGAATCTCCAAACAGTACTTC.

This clonotype showed up many times. The V call is TRBV2, the J call TRBJ1-2; 11 bases agree with TRBD1. J was trimmed by 2 bases and V by 6 bases; bases with no gene match: 2. Germline V gene lookup returns CDR1 SNHLY and CDR2 FYNNEI. The CDR3 has 14 residues. The CDR3 DNA reads as TGTGCCAGCAGGGGACAGGGGGGCAACTATGGCTACACCTTC. It specifies CASRGQGGNYGYTF. The entire variable domain, with the rest obtained from reference TRBV2 and TRBJ1-2, is as follows: EPEVTQTPSHQVTQMGQEVILRCVPISNHLYFYWYRQILGQKVEFLVSFYNNEISEKSEIFDDQFSVERPDGSNFTLKIRSTKLEDSAMYFCASRGQGGNYGYTFGSGTRLTVV.

The chain uses TRBV24-1 and TRBJ2-3; 7 bases match TRBD1. Germline CDR1 is KGHDR and CDR2 is SFDVKD. Trimming took 4 bases from V and 5 from J; bases not matched to a gene: 5. The CDR3 runs 14 residues. CDR3 region: CATSDHTGEDTQYF. The CDR3 DNA reads as TGTGCCACCAGTGACCATACAGGGGAAGATACGCAGTATTTT.

In this sample, this clonotype turned up once. One junction end disagrees with the germline gene, perhaps due to a read error. The chain is built from TRBV27 and TRBJ1-2; D is uncertain. Per the germline V gene, CDR1 is MNHEY and CDR2 is SMNVEV (reference sequence). This CDR3 is 12 amino acids long. CDR3 sequence: CASSDGDYSYTF. The CDR3 DNA is TGTGCCAGCAGCGACGGAGACTATAGCTACACCTTC.

The genes are TRBV9 and TRBJ2-7, with 10 bases fitting TRBD2. This CDR3 has 15 residues. V shed 2 bases and J 3 bases; nucleotides not matched to a gene: 5. CDR1 is SGDLS, CDR2 YYNGEE, per germline. The CDR3: CASSVGTSELYEQYF. The CDR3 DNA follows: TGTGCCAGCAGCGTTGGGACTAGCGAACTCTACGAGCAGTACTTC.

The chain couples TRBV2 to TRBJ2-2, with D unresolved. V was shortened by 2 bases and J by 8 bases, with 9 bases between the two germline ends. Germline-derived CDR1 and CDR2 are SNHLY and FYNNEI. The CDR3 extends over 13 amino acids. CDR3 in DNA: TGTGCCAGCAGTGAACGTCTGACGGGGGAGCTGTTTTTT. Residues: CASSERLTGELFF.

This sequence joins TRBV27 and TRBJ2-5; no clear D gene. CDR1 MNHEY and CDR2 SMNVEV come from the germline V gene (reference sequence). The CDR3 sequence is 13 residues long. The ends were cut back, 6 bases at V and 1 base at J, with 9 bases in the middle. This CDR3 is CASSRWGQETQYF. The DNA for the CDR3 is TGTGCCAGCAGCCGATGGGGCCAAGAGACCCAGTACTTC.